These T cell receptor beta chains were read from a single sample in a study of Graves' ophthalmopathy and Graves' hyperthyroidism. MiXCR, applied by TCRdb to the multiplex PCR reads, yields one record per CDR3 protein. The sample has over a million distinct CDR3 sequences, less than 45% seen once. Sequenced sample: peripheral blood or thyroid tissue (not recorded which). The receptors derive from an adult man with Graves' hyperthyroidism. Each CDR3 is given with its conserved first and last residue. Fields, in order: D gene, clone size, J gene, V gene, CDR3 protein, CDR3 DNA. A D gene is named only where the DNA matches it firmly. Clone size is not always given. Where it is, it says once, few, many or a class for expanded clones.

-	few	TRBJ1-3	TRBV4-1	CASSPAGVGNTIYF	TGCGCCAGCAGCCCGGCGGGCGTCGGAAACACCATATATTTT
TRBD1	-	TRBJ1-2	TRBV10-3	CASSYSRGSSYGYTF	TGTGCCAGCAGTTACTCCAGGGGGTCTAGCTATGGCTACACCTTC
-	many	TRBJ1-5	TRBV7-8	CASSLALRISNQPQHF	TGTGCCAGCAGCTTAGCGTTACGGATTAGCAATCAGCCCCAGCATTTT
TRBD2	many	TRBJ2-7	TRBV7-2	CASSPSGDSYEQYF	TGTGCCAGCAGCCCCAGCGGGGACTCCTACGAGCAGTACTTC
-	-	TRBJ2-7	TRBV10-3	CAISESGISSYEQYF	TGTGCCATCAGTGAGTCAGGCATCAGCTCCTACGAGCAGTACTTC
-	-	TRBJ2-5	TRBV4-1	CASSRPGGTAETQYF	TGCGCCAGCAGCCGCCCCGGAGGGACAGCGGAGACCCAGTACTTC
-	-	TRBJ1-5	TRBV15	CATRGTSGPQHF	TGTGCCACCAGAGGGACTAGCGGGCCGCAGCATTTT
-	-	TRBJ1-1	TRBV11-2	CASSQGAGSRRRVNTEAFF	TGTGCCAGCAGCCAAGGTGCGGGTTCCCGGCGACGGGTAAACACTGAAGCTTTCTTT
TRBD2	-	TRBJ2-2	TRBV15	CATSTFGGGNTGELFF	TGTGCCACCAGCACGTTTGGCGGGGGGAACACCGGGGAGCTGTTTTTT
-	many	TRBJ2-5	TRBV11-2	CASSLDLTMAGETQYF	TGTGCCAGCAGCTTAGATCTGACGATGGCAGGAGAGACCCAGTACTTC
TRBD1	many	TRBJ1-1	TRBV15	CATSRVGAGGALNTEAFF	TGTGCCACCAGCAGAGTAGGGGCAGGGGGAGCCTTGAACACTGAAGCTTTCTTT
TRBD1	many	TRBJ2-7	TRBV10-3	CAIGTVVSYEQYF	TGTGCCATCGGGACAGTCGTCTCCTACGAGCAGTACTTC
TRBD2	-	TRBJ2-1	TRBV7-2	CASSGRTSGNPYNEQFF	TGTGCCAGCAGCGGTCGGACTAGCGGGAATCCGTACAATGAGCAGTTCTTC
-	-	TRBJ1-2	TRBV29-1	CSSFGSHYGYTF	TGCAGCTCCTTTGGGTCGCACTATGGCTACACCTTC
-	few	TRBJ2-3	TRBV9	CASSVSSDTQYF	TGTGCCAGCAGCGTATCTTCAGATACGCAGTATTTT
-	-	TRBJ1-5	TRBV12-3/TRBV12-4	CASTERGAGNQPQHF	TGTGCCAGCACCGAAAGGGGGGCGGGCAATCAGCCCCAGCATTTT
-	-	TRBJ2-2	TRBV7-9	CASSYTRGADRITGELFF	TGTGCCAGCAGCTACACACGGGGGGCGGACAGGATCACCGGGGAGCTGTTTTTT
-	few	TRBJ2-5	TRBV3-1	CASSQDLTAQETQYF	TGTGCCAGCAGCCAAGATCTAACTGCTCAAGAGACCCAGTACTTC
-	many	TRBJ2-7	TRBV25-1	CASSGTGNSYEQYF	TGTGCCAGTAGCGGGACAGGGAACTCCTACGAGCAGTACTTC
TRBD1	many	TRBJ2-7	TRBV7-9	CASSLAQGDRIYEQYF	TGTGCCAGCAGCTTAGCGCAGGGGGACAGGATCTACGAGCAGTACTTC
-	-	TRBJ2-1	TRBV7-6	CASSARFGTEQFF	TGTGCCAGCAGCGCAAGGTTCGGCACTGAGCAGTTCTTC
TRBD2	many	TRBJ2-5	TRBV2	CASPSGETQYF	TGTGCCAGCCCTAGCGGAGAGACCCAGTACTTC
-	many	TRBJ1-2	TRBV20-1	CSARDRESYGYTF	TGCAGTGCTAGAGACAGGGAATCCTATGGCTACACCTTC
TRBD1	-	TRBJ2-2	TRBV7-8	CASSSGTGKNGLLTGELFF	TGTGCCAGCAGCTCCGGGACAGGGAAAAATGGGCTCCTCACCGGGGAGCTGTTTTTT
-	many	TRBJ2-7	TRBV2	CASSEYAGASNEQYF	TGTGCCAGCAGTGAATACGCAGGAGCAAGTAACGAGCAGTACTTC
TRBD2	few	TRBJ2-5	TRBV6-5	CASSKVAGEPVKTQYF	TGTGCCAGCAGTAAAGTAGCGGGGGAGCCAGTGAAGACCCAGTACTTC
TRBD1	few	TRBJ2-7	TRBV19	CASSIRQGASEQYF	TGTGCCAGTAGTATACGTCAGGGGGCCAGCGAGCAGTACTTC
TRBD1	few	TRBJ2-7	TRBV6-5	CASSAPHRGSYEQYF	TGTGCCAGCAGCGCCCCTCACAGGGGTTCCTACGAGCAGTACTTC
-	-	TRBJ1-1	TRBV6-1	CASSRGPVTEAFF	TGTGCCAGCAGCAGGGGCCCCGTCACTGAAGCTTTCTTT
-	-	TRBJ2-2	TRBV5-1	CASLPGILDTGELFF	TGCGCCAGCCTCCCCGGGATCCTGGACACCGGGGAGCTGTTTTTT
-	many	TRBJ1-1	TRBV3-1	CASSQEGGAFF	TGTGCCAGCAGCCAAGAGGGGGGAGCTTTCTTT
-	few	TRBJ2-5	TRBV2	CASSCPPPREETQYF	TGTGCCAGCAGCTGCCCCCCCCCCCGGGAAGAGACCCAGTACTTC
-	few	TRBJ2-7	TRBV5-6	CASSKDRLYEQYF	TGTGCCAGCAGCAAAGACAGGCTTTACGAGCAGTACTTC
-	many	TRBJ1-1	TRBV7-8	CASKLSGTEAFF	TGTGCCAGCAAGTTATCGGGCACTGAAGCTTTCTTT
TRBD1	-	TRBJ1-1	TRBV20-1	CSADRVWNTEAFF	TGCAGTGCCGACAGGGTTTGGAACACTGAAGCTTTCTTT
TRBD1	once	TRBJ1-2	TRBV29-1	CSVDAGQANYGYTF	TGCAGCGTGGATGCGGGACAGGCCAACTATGGCTACACCTTC